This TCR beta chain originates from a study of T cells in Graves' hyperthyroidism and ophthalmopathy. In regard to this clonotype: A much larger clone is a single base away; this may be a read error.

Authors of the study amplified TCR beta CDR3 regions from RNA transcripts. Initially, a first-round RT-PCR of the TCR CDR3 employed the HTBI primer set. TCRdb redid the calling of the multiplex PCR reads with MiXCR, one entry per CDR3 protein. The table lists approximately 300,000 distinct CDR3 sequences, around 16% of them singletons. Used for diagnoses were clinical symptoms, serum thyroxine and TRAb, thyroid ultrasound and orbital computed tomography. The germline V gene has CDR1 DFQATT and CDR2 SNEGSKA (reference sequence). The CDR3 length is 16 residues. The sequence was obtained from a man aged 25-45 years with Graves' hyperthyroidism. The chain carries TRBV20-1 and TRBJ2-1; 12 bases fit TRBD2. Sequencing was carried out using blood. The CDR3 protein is CSARETSGSSYNKQFF. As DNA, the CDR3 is TGCAGTGCTAGAGAGACTAGCGGGAGCTCCTACAATAAGCAGTTCTTC.